This TCR beta chain is drawn from a study of regulatory T cells in long-lasting Graves disease. The sample's time point: persistent/refractory GD, antithyroid drugs over 5 years with positive TRAb. Isolated PBMC RNA provided the starting material for the TCR library. American Thyroid Association guidelines defined Graves' disease diagnosis. Remarks on this clonotype: Its antigen is still unknown.

General study results and limits: Persistent Graves' patients showed less TCR diversity than newly diagnosed ones. New patients shared fewer public clonotypes (about 1,000) than persistent patients did (roughly 2,600).

Per the germline V gene, CDR1 is SGHDN and CDR2 is FVKESK. After removal of 2 bases from V and 6 bases from J, the junction contained 7 bases not matched to a gene. The CDR3 loop spans 15 amino acids. Researchers made TCR beta libraries by using iRepertoire HTBI primers and running Arm-PCR on CDR3 regions. Original processing notes: Across the samples, identification revealed 50 to 80 TRBV and around 13 TRBJ segments. TCRdb re-analysed the multiplex PCR reads in MiXCR, keeping a single row per CDR3 protein. The V and J calls here are based on TCRdb, not the publication. Here the sample spans a few hundred thousand distinct CDR3 sequences, roughly a quarter being singletons.

This receptor was identified in a female donor with Graves disease. The starting material was peripheral blood mononuclear cells (PBMCs), obtained when the disease was refractory, from a patient treated with antithyroid drugs. V and J are TRBV14 and TRBJ2-7; 10 nucleotides line up with TRBD2. Written as DNA, the CDR3 is TGTGCCAGCAGCCAAAGGAGTCTAGCGGGAGTCGAGCAGTACTTC. This encodes CASSQRSLAGVEQYF.